These 8 T cell receptor beta chains were all obtained from the same sample, sequenced in a study of blood T cell repertoires in COVID-19. Sequencing used immunoSEQ multiplex PCR; TCRdb keeps in-frame clones, though not all of them. The sample yields 130,000 or so clones, 85% to 90% seen once. Sequencing used peripheral blood. These receptors were collected from a man aged 70-80 years with active or convalescent COVID-19.

The chain employs TRBV5-5 and TRBJ2-6, with D perhaps matching TRBD1 (6 bases). The ends were cut back, 1 base at V and 0 bases at J, with 11 bases in the middle. The CDR3 extends over 17 amino acids. Germline V CDR1 and CDR2: SGHKS, YYEKEE (reference sequence). The CDR3 is CASSLWDTASGANVLTF. The CDR3 DNA reads TGTGCCAGCAGCTTGTGGGACACTGCCTCTGGGGCCAACGTCCTGACTTTC.

The V and J genes are TRBV7-2 and TRBJ1-6, with 9 positions matching TRBD1. This CDR3 is built from 15 residues. The V gene's germline CDR1 is SGHTA and CDR2 FQGNSA. The V and J ends lost 3 bases and 7 bases, in that order; junction bases with no gene match: 4. This chain's CDR3 is CASSFTGGSNSPLHF. The CDR3 bases are TGTGCCAGCAGCTTTACAGGGGGCTCGAATTCACCCCTCCACTTT.

The rearrangement links TRBV30 to TRBJ1-1; 7 bases are a match to TRBD1. The V and J ends lost 2 bases and 1 base, in that order; junction bases with no gene match: 4. Germline values: CDR1 GTSNPN, CDR2 SVGIG (reference sequence). The CDR3 loop spans 14 amino acids. In DNA, the CDR3 is TGTGCCTGGAGTCTCCGGGACAGGAACACTGAAGCTTTCTTT. Translation gives CAWSLRDRNTEAFF.

This clone has a single count. The chain has TRBV7-2 and TRBJ1-5; maybe TRBD1 (5 bases). The CDR3 is 15 residues long. CDR1 and CDR2 (germline): SGHTA, FQGNSA. Trimming shortened V by 1 base and J by 5 bases, and 12 bases separated the two germline ends. The CDR3 loop reads CASSLGAGFYQPQHF. The CDR3 region has the DNA TGTGCCAGCAGCTTAGGGGCAGGGTTTTATCAGCCCCAGCATTTT.

The chain uses TRBV6-5 and TRBJ1-3, with TRBD1 as a possible D gene (6 bases). Germline lookup yields CDR1 MNHEY and CDR2 SVGAGI. CDR3 length: 15 amino acids. V was pared by 5 bases and J by 1 base, with 12 bases between. The CDR3 loop is CASSIRGPSGNTIYF. CDR3 nucleotides: TGTGCCAGCAGTATCAGGGGCCCTTCTGGAAACACCATATATTTT.

A note on this clone: The identical CDR3 is also encoded by other nucleotide sequences in the sample. The chain links TRBV6-5 to TRBJ2-7, with 12 bases matching TRBD1. J was trimmed by 2 bases and V by 2 bases; bases with no gene match: 4. This CDR3 is 16 amino acids long. Germline V gene data show CDR1 as MNHEY and CDR2 as SVGAGI. The CDR3 region has the DNA TGTGCCAGCAGTTACGGGGGGACAGGGGGCCCCTACGAGCAGTACTTC. Protein: CASSYGGTGGPYEQYF.

The table lists this clone with a count of one. This chain links TRBV24-1 with TRBJ2-1; possible D gene TRBD2, 6 bases. This CDR3 is built from 11 residues. Trimming pared 5 bases from V and 9 bases from J, leaving 7 bases between. Germline V CDR1 and CDR2: KGHDR, SFDVKD. The CDR3 region is CATSVRGEQFF. For the CDR3, the DNA is TGTGCCACCAGTGTGCGGGGTGAGCAGTTCTTC.

The chain has TRBV19 and TRBJ1-2; the D gene is possibly TRBD1 (5 bases). This CDR3 is 15 amino acids long. The V end lost 1 base, the J end lost 6 bases, and 15 bases lay between the germline ends. Germline V lookup: CDR1 LNHDA, CDR2 SQIVND (reference sequence). CDR3 loop: CASSIAGPDPHGYTF. The CDR3 nucleotides read TGTGCCAGTAGTATAGCAGGGCCCGACCCCCATGGCTACACCTTC.